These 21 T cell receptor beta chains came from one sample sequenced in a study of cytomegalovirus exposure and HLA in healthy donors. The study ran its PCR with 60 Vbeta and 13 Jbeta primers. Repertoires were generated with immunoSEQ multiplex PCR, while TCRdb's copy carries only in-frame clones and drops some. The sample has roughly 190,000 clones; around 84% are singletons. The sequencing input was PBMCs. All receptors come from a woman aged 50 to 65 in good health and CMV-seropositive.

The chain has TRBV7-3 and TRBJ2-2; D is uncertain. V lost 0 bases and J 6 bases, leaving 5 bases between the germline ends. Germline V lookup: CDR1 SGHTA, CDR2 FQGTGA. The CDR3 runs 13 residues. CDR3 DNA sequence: TGTGCCAGCAGCTTAACCCTTCCCGGGGAGCTGTTTTTT. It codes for CASSLTLPGELFF.

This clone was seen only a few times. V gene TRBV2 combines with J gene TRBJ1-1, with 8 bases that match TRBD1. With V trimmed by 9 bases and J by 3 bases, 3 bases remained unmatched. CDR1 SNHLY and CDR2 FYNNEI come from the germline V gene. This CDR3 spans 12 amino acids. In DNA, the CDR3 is TGTGCCAGTTACAGGGGGTACACTGAAGCTTTCTTT. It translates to CASYRGYTEAFF.

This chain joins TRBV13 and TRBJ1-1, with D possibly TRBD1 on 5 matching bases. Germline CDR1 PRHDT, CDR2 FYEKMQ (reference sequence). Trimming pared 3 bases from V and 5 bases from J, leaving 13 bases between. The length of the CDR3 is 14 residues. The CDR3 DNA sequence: TGTGCCAGCAGCTTCGGCAGGGCGGGGACTGAAGCTTTCTTT. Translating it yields CASSFGRAGTEAFF. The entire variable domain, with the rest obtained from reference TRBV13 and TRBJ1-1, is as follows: AAGVIQSPRHLIKEKRETATLKCYPIPRHDTVYWYQQGPGQDPQFLISFYEKMQSDKGSIPDRFSAQQFSDYHSELNMSSLELGDSALYFCASSFGRAGTEAFFGQGTRLTVV.

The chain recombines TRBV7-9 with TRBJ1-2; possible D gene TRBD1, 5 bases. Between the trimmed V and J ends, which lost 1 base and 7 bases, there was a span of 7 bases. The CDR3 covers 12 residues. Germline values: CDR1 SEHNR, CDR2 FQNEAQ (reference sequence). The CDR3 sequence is CASSLEGVGYTF. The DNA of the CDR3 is TGTGCCAGCAGCTTAGAAGGGGTTGGCTACACCTTC.

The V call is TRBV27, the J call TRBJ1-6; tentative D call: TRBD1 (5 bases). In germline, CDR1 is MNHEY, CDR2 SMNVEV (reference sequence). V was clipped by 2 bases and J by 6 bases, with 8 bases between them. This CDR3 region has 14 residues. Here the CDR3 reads CASSLDSINSPLHF. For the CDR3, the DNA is TGTGCCAGCAGTTTAGACAGCATTAATTCACCCCTCCACTTT.

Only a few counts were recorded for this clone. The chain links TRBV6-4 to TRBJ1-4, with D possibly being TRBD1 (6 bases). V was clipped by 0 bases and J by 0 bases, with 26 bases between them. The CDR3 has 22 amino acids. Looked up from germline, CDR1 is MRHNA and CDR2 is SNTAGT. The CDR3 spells CASSDSWFRTEGVGPTNEKLFF. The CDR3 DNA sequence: TGTGCCAGCAGTGACTCCTGGTTTCGGACAGAGGGGGTAGGACCAACTAATGAAAAACTGTTTTTT.

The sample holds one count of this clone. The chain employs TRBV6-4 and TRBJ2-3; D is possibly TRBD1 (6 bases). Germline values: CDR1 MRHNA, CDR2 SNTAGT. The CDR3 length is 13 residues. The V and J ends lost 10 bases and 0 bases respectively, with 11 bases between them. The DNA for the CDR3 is TGTGCCACTAGGGACATTAGCACAGATACGCAGTATTTT. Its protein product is CATRDISTDTQYF.

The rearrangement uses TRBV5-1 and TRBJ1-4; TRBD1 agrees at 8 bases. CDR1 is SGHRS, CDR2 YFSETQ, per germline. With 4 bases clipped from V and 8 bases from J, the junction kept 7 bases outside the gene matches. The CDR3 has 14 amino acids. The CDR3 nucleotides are TGCGCCAGCAGCAGAGGACAGGGTAGGGAAAAACTGTTTTTT. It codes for CASSRGQGREKLFF.

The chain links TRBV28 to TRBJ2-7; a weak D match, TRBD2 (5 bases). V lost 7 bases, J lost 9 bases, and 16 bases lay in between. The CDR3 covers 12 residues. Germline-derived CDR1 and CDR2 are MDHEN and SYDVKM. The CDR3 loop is CASKVEGSGQYF. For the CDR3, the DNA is TGTGCCAGCAAAGTCGAAGGGAGCGGGCAGTACTTC.

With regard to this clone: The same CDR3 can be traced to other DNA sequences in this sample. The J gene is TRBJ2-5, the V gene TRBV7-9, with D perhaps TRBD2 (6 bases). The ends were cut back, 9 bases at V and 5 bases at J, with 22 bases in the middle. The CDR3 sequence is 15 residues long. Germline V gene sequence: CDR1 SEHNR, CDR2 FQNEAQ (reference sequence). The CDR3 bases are TGTGCCAGTAGCCTAAGACTAGTCCGGGAGGAGACCCAGTACTTC. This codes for CASSLRLVREETQYF.

The CDR3 loop reads CASSRRDSYEQYF. CDR3 nucleotide sequence: TGTGCCAGCAGCCGGCGGGACTCCTACGAGCAGTACTTC. The rearrangement uses TRBV7-9 and TRBJ2-7, with D possibly TRBD2 on 6 matching bases. Germline V lookup: CDR1 SEHNR, CDR2 FQNEAQ (reference sequence). The CDR3 has 13 amino acids. Deletions cut 5 bases from V and 0 bases from J, with 8 bases between.

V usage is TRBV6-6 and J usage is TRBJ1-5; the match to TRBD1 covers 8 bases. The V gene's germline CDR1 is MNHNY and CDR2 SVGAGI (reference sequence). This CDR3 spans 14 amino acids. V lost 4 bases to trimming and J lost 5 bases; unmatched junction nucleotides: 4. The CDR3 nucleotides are TGTGCCAGCAGTTCCGTGACAGGGGATCAGCCCCAGCATTTT. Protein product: CASSSVTGDQPQHF.

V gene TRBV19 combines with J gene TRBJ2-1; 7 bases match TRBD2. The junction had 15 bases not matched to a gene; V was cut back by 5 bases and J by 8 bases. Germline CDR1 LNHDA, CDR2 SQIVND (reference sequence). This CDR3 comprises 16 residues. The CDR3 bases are TGTGCCAGTAGTCACTCCAAACCAACTAGCGTGCATGAGCAGTTCTTC. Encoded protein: CASSHSKPTSVHEQFF.

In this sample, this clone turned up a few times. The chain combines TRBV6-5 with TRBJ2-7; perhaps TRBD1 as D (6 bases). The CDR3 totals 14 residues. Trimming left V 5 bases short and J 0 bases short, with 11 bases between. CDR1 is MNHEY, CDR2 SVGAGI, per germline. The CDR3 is CASSADRTSYEQYF. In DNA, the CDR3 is TGTGCCAGCAGTGCAGACAGGACCTCCTACGAGCAGTACTTC.

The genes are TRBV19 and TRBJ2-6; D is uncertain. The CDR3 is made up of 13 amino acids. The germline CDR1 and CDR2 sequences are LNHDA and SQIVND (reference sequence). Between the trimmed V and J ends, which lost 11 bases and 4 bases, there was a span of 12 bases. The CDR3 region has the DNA TGTGCCGTAGAGGAAACGGGGGCCAACGTCCTGACTTTC. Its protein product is CAVEETGANVLTF.

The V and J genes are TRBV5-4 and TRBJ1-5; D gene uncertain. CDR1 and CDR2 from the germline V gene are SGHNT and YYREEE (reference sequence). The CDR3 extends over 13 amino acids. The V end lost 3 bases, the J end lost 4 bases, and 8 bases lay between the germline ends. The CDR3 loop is CASSSSVNQPQHF. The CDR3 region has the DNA TGTGCCAGCAGCTCGTCGGTGAATCAGCCCCAGCATTTT.

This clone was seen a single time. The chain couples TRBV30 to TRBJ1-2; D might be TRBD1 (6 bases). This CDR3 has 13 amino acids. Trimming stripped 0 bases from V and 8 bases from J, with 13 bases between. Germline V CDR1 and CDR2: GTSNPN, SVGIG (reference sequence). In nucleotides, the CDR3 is TGTGCCTGGAGTGTAGGGGGTCCGGGGGGCTACACCTTC. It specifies CAWSVGGPGGYTF.

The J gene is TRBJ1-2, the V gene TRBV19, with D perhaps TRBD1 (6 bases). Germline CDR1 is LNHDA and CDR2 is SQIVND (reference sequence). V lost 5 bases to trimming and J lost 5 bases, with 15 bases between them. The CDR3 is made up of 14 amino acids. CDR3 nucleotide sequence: TGTGCCAGTAGTTTCCCGCAGGGGCGATATGGCTACACCTTC. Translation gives CASSFPQGRYGYTF.

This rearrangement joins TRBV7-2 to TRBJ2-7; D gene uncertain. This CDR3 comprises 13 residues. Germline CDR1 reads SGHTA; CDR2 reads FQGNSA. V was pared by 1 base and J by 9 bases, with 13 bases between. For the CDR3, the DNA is TGTGCCAGCAGCTTAGAATCTTTCGAGGTGCAGTACTTC. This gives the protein CASSLESFEVQYF.

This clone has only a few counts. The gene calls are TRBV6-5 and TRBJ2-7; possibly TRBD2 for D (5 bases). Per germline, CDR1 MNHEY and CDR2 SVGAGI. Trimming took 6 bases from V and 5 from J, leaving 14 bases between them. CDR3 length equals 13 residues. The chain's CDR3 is CASSRPGKDEQYF. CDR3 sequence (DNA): TGTGCCAGCAGCCGGCCGGGAAAGGACGAGCAGTACTTC.

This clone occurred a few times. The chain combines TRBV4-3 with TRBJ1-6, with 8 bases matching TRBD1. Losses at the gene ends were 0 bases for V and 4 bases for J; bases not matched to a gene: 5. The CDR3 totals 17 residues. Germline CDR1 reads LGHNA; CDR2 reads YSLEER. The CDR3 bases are TGCGCCAGCAGCCAAGAACAGGGGGAGACTTATAATTCACCCCTCCACTTT. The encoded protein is CASSQEQGETYNSPLHF.